These 8 T cell receptor beta chains were sequenced from one sample in a study of T cell responses to AZD1222 COVID-19 vaccine. TCRdb keeps only in-frame clones here, not all; method: immunoSEQ multiplex PCR. Of around 96,000 clones detected, approximately 86% appear once; the ten largest clones hold roughly 5.6%. The sample was peripheral blood, taken 28 days after the second AZD1222 dose. These TCRs come from an adult who received the AZD1222 COVID-19 vaccine.

The chain links TRBV5-4 to TRBJ2-7; a weak D match, TRBD2 (6 bases). The germline V gene encodes CDR1 SGHNT and CDR2 YYREEE (reference sequence). Trimming pared 6 bases from V and 4 bases from J, leaving 20 bases between. This CDR3 has 15 residues. The CDR3 here is CASTPRGGTPYEQYF. For the CDR3, the DNA is TGTGCCAGCACCCCCCGTGGGGGGACCCCTTACGAGCAGTACTTC.

The chain is built from TRBV5-6 and TRBJ2-2; TRBD2 is a possible D gene (6 bases). V was trimmed by 4 bases and J by 5 bases, leaving 15 bases between them. The CDR3 runs to 15 residues. Germline CDR1 is SGHDT and CDR2 is YYEEEE. CDR3 coding DNA: TGTGCCAGCAGCCCCCCGGGAGCAAAAACCGGGGAGCTGTTTTTT. Translated, it gives CASSPPGAKTGELFF.

The chain joins TRBV20-1 to TRBJ2-5, with D tentatively TRBD2 (5 bases). The germline CDR1 and CDR2 sequences are DFQATT and SNEGSKA (reference sequence). V lost 6 bases and J lost 3, with 17 bases in between. This CDR3 contains 14 residues. The DNA of the CDR3 is TGCAGTGCCAGTGAGGGTTTTGCGGAAGAGACCCAGTACTTC. Translated: CSASEGFAEETQYF.

This chain joins TRBV5-1 and TRBJ1-5, with TRBD1 matching over 8 bases. V was clipped by 4 bases and J by 3 bases; unmatched bases: 6. Germline V gene sequence: CDR1 SGHRS, CDR2 YFSETQ. This CDR3 contains 15 residues. The CDR3 loop reads CASSNTQGDNQPQHF. CDR3 DNA: TGCGCCAGCAGCAATACACAGGGGGACAATCAGCCCCAGCATTTT.

The rearrangement uses TRBV28 and TRBJ1-1; no firm D call. CDR1 is MDHEN, CDR2 SYDVKM, per germline. The V gene lost 2 bases and the J gene lost 6 bases, with 13 bases spanning the gap. The CDR3 extends over 14 amino acids. The CDR3 loop reads CASSLLGRRAEAFF. CDR3 DNA sequence: TGTGCCAGCAGTTTACTAGGCAGGAGGGCTGAAGCTTTCTTT.

The chain is built from TRBV5-1 and TRBJ1-1; 10 bases align to TRBD1. CDR3 length equals 13 residues. CDR1 is SGHRS and CDR2 is YFSETQ in the germline V gene. Trimming cost V 4 bases and J 11 bases; bases outside gene matches: 8. In DNA form, the CDR3 reads TGCGCCAGCAGCCCGACAGGGGGCCAGTGGGCTTTCTTT. Its protein product is CASSPTGGQWAFF.

This sequence joins TRBV5-1 and TRBJ2-7; D call uncertain. CDR1 is SGHRS and CDR2 is YFSETQ in the germline V gene. V was clipped by 3 bases and J by 0 bases, with 10 bases between them. The CDR3 is made up of 14 amino acids. This CDR3 is CASSSTSPSYEQYF. DNA of the CDR3: TGCGCCAGCAGCTCGACTTCCCCCTCCTACGAGCAGTACTTC.

The chain is built from TRBV3-1 (or the pseudogene TRBV3-2) and TRBJ2-1, with D possibly matching TRBD2 (5 bases). This CDR3 spans 15 amino acids. Germline CDR1 and CDR2: LGHDT and YNNKEL (reference sequence). The ends were cut back, 1 base at V and 3 bases at J, with 10 bases in the middle. The chain's CDR3 is CASSQAQRNYNEQFF. CDR3 bases: TGTGCCAGCAGCCAAGCTCAGCGGAACTACAATGAGCAGTTCTTC.